This T cell receptor (beta chain) appears in the sequencing data of a study of shared clonotypes between healthy human individuals. For the study at large: Every donor yielded three CD4 naive, three CD4 memory, two CD8 naive and one CD8 memory plate.

Note on this clone: As yet, its antigen is unknown.

General study results and limits: Non-shared clonotypes showed lower generation probabilities than clonotypes common to all four donors.

Genomic DNA of every subset was divided equally among multiple immunoSEQ plates. Produced via immunoSEQ multiplex PCR; TCRdb's table is partial and in-frame only. The sample records over 150,000 clones, approximately 60% being singletons. This CDR3 comprises 12 residues. Looked up from germline, CDR1 is MDHEN and CDR2 is SYDVKM. The germline V and J ends were trimmed by 3 bases and 5 bases, with 7 bases remaining between them. This clonotype was sampled from a man aged 25-45 years in good health. The rearrangement links TRBV28 to TRBJ1-1, with D hard to call. Input material: memory CD4+ T cells sorted from blood. Specified subset: CD45RA-negative fraction. In nucleotides, the CDR3 is TGTGCCAGCAGTTTTGAGGAAACTGAAGCTTTCTTT. The encoded protein is CASSFEETEAFF.